These 8 T cell receptor beta chains came from one sample sequenced in a study of OX40 agonist ivuxolimab in advanced cancers. Only in-frame clones appear in the TCRdb table, and some are missing; sequencing was by immunoSEQ multiplex PCR. The sample contains around 100,000 clones, 75% to 95% of which appear only once. This material consisted of CD4+ or CD8+ T cells sorted from blood, taken in a trial of the OX40 agonist ivuxolimab. The receptors come from an adult with an advanced solid tumor such as melanoma, head and neck, liver or kidney cancer.

The chain is built from TRBV27 and TRBJ1-1; D gene uncertain. The germline CDR1 and CDR2 sequences are MNHEY and SMNVEV (reference sequence). Trimming pared 5 bases from V and 11 bases from J, leaving 15 bases between. This CDR3 comprises 12 residues. CDR3 region: CASSTPGGVAFF. CDR3 DNA: TGTGCCAGCAGTACCCCCGGCGGCGTGGCTTTCTTT.

The CDR3 region is CSVEGGEDYGYTF. The CDR3, as DNA: TGCAGCGTTGAAGGGGGGGAGGACTATGGCTACACCTTC. The rearrangement joins TRBV29-1 to TRBJ1-2, with D maybe TRBD1 (5 bases). Germline lookup yields CDR1 SQVTM and CDR2 ANQGSEA. This CDR3 contains 13 residues. Between the trimmed V and J ends, which lost 1 base and 3 bases, there was a span of 9 bases. Full variable domain (outside the CDR3, taken from reference TRBV29-1 and TRBJ1-2): SAVISQKPSRDICQRGTSLTIQCQVDSQVTMMFWYRQQPGQSLTLIATANQGSEATYESGFVIDKFPISRPNLTFSTLTVSNMSPEDSSIYLCSVEGGEDYGYTFGSGTRLTVV.

The chain uses TRBV19 and TRBJ2-3, with 13 bases aligning to TRBD2. With V trimmed by 1 base and J by 8 bases, 3 bases remained unmatched. This CDR3 contains 15 residues. The germline gives CDR1 LNHDA, CDR2 SQIVND (reference sequence). CDR3 DNA: TGTGCCAGTAGTATAGTTGGACTAGCGGGAGCTACGCAGTATTTT. This gives the protein CASSIVGLAGATQYF.

The V call is TRBV6-1, the J call TRBJ2-7, with a tentative D call TRBD2 (6 bases). CDR3 length: 13 amino acids. The V end was cut by 2 bases, the J end by 7 bases, with 12 bases between. The germline gives CDR1 MNHNS, CDR2 SASEGT. For the CDR3, the DNA is TGTGCCAGCAGTGAAAACCCCGGGGGAGAGCAGTACTTC. It specifies CASSENPGGEQYF.

V is TRBV28 and J is TRBJ2-6; D is unclear. From germline, CDR1 is MDHEN and CDR2 SYDVKM. V was cut by 7 bases and J by 3 bases, with 13 bases left in between. This CDR3 spans 15 amino acids. CDR3 bases: TGTGCCAGCATGGGTCTGTTCTTTGGGGCCAACGTCCTGACTTTC. Protein sequence: CASMGLFFGANVLTF.

The gene calls are TRBV28 and TRBJ1-3, with 10 bases lining up with TRBD1. The germline CDR1 and CDR2 sequences are MDHEN and SYDVKM. CDR3 length: 18 amino acids. Unmatched junction bases numbered 13, after V lost 8 bases and J lost 0 bases. CDR3: CASSPGQGVDPSGNTIYF. The DNA of the CDR3 is TGTGCCAGCTCTCCCGGACAGGGGGTAGATCCCTCTGGAAACACCATATATTTT.

The chain combines TRBV18 with TRBJ2-5; D is perhaps TRBD2 (5 bases). The CDR3 is 14 amino acids. V was pared by 3 bases and J by 2 bases, with 10 bases between. CDR1 is KGHSH, CDR2 LQKENI, per germline. This CDR3 reads CASSPGLKQETQYF. The CDR3 nucleotides read TGTGCCAGCTCACCCGGACTCAAACAAGAGACCCAGTACTTC.

The rearrangement joins TRBV7-2 to TRBJ2-3; 8 bases line up with TRBD2. Germline V gene lookup returns CDR1 SGHTA and CDR2 FQGNSA. J gave up 5 bases and V 0 bases, and 10 bases lay outside the gene matches. The CDR3 extends over 17 amino acids. CDR3 DNA sequence: TGTGCCAGCAGCTTAGCCTCCGGGAGGGGTACAAGAGATACGCAGTATTTT. Its translation is CASSLASGRGTRDTQYF.